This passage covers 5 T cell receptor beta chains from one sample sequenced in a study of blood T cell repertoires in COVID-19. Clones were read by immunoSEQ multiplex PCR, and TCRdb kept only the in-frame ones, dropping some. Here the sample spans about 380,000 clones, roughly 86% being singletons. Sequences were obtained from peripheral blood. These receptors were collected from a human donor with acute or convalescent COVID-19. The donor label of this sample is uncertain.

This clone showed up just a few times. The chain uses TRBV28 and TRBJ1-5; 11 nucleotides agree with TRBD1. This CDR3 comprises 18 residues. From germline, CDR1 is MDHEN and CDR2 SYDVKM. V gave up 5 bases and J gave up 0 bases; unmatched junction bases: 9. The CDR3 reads CASSRPGQGVYSNQPQHF. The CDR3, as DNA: TGTGCCAGCAGTCGACCGGGACAGGGGGTGTATAGCAATCAGCCCCAGCATTTT.

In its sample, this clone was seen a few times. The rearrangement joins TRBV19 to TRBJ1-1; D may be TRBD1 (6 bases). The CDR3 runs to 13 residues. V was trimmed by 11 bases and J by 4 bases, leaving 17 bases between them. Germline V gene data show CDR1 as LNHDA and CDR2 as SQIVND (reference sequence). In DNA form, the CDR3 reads TGTGCCGCCAATAAGGGGGGGATCACTGAAGCTTTCTTT. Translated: CAANKGGITEAFF. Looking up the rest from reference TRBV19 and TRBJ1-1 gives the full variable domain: DGGITQSPKYLFRKEGQNVTLSCEQNLNHDAMYWYRQDPGQGLRLIYYSQIVNDFQKGDIAEGYSVSREKKESFPLTVTSAQKNPTAFYLCAANKGGITEAFFGQGTRLTVV.

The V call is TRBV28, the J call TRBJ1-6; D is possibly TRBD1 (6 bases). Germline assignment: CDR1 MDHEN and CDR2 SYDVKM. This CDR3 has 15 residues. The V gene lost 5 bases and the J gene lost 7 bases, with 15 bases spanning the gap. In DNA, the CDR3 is TGTGCCAGCAGTCCCCTGGCGGGGGCAAATTCACCCCTCCACTTT. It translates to CASSPLAGANSPLHF.

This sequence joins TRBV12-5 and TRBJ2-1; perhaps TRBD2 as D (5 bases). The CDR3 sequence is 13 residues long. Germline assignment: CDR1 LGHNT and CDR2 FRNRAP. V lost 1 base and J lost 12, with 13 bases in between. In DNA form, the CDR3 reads TGTGCTAGTGGTTTGGGAGAAGGGAGAAGGCAGTTCTTC. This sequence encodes CASGLGEGRRQFF.

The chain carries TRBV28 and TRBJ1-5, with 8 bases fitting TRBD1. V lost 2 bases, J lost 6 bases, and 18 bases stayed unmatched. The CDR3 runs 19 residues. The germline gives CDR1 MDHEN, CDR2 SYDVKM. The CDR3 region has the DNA TGTGCCAGCAGTTTAACTAATAGGAAGTCCGGGACAGGTGGTCAGCCCCAGCATTTT. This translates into CASSLTNRKSGTGGQPQHF.